Below are 8 T cell receptor beta chains sequenced from a single sample in a study of cytotoxic CD8 clonotypes in ibrutinib-treated CLL. Some clones are missing from TCRdb's copy, which holds only in-frame ones; the method was immunoSEQ multiplex PCR. The data show 300,000 to 350,000 clones, more than 65% seen once. The starting material was PBMCs, obtained before ibrutinib treatment. All receptors derive from a human donor with chronic lymphocytic leukemia.

CDR3 amino acids: CASSPGGLAGVYEQYF. The CDR3 nucleotides are TGTGCCAGCAGCCCCGGGGGACTAGCGGGAGTTTACGAGCAGTACTTC. This chain connects TRBV5-4 to TRBJ2-7; 14 bases are a match to TRBD2. V lost 4 bases and J lost 4; bases outside the gene matches: 7. This CDR3 contains 16 residues. Looked up from germline, CDR1 is SGHNT and CDR2 is YYREEE (reference sequence).

This clone was counted once. This rearrangement joins TRBV2 to TRBJ1-3; 7 nucleotides align to TRBD1. This CDR3 has 17 residues. With V trimmed by 6 bases and J by 0 bases, 11 bases remained unmatched. The germline gives CDR1 SNHLY, CDR2 FYNNEI. The CDR3 nucleotides read TGTGCCAGCAGAGTAGTGACAGGGTCTAGCTCTGGAAACACCATATATTTT. Residues: CASRVVTGSSSGNTIYF.

The genes are TRBV6-4 and TRBJ2-7; 10 bases are shared with TRBD2. Germline trimming cut 1 base from V and 4 bases from J; bases unmatched to any gene: 7. Germline loops: CDR1 MRHNA, CDR2 SNTAGT. CDR3 length: 16 amino acids. The DNA of the CDR3 is TGTGCCAGCAGTGACTTTGCTAGCGGGAGTTCTTACGAGCAGTACTTC. Translated: CASSDFASGSSYEQYF.

The chain carries TRBV5-1 and TRBJ2-2; D is perhaps TRBD2 (7 bases). Germline lookup yields CDR1 SGHRS and CDR2 YFSETQ. The CDR3 contains 17 residues. The ends were cut back, 2 bases at V and 4 bases at J, with 18 bases in the middle. Here the CDR3 reads CASSLRERGASTGELFF. The CDR3 nucleotides read TGCGCCAGCAGCTTAAGAGAACGGGGGGCAAGCACCGGGGAGCTGTTTTTT.

This clone showed up just once. The gene calls are TRBV7-2 and TRBJ2-5; the D is unclear. V lost 5 bases to trimming and J lost 2 bases, with 12 bases between them. The germline CDR1 and CDR2 sequences are SGHTA and FQGNSA. This CDR3 is 14 amino acids long. The CDR3 DNA is TGTGCCAGCAGCCGCGTGGTGTCGCAAGAGACCCAGTACTTC. Protein sequence: CASSRVVSQETQYF. Based on the CDR3 plus reference TRBV7-2 and TRBJ2-5, the full variable domain is GAGVSQSPSNKVTEKGKDVELRCDPISGHTALYWYRQSLGQGLEFLIYFQGNSAPDKSGLPSDRFSAERTGGSVSTLTIQRTQQEDSAVYLCASSRVVSQETQYFGPGTRLLVL.

V usage is TRBV7-2 and J usage is TRBJ2-3; possibly TRBD1 or TRBD2 for D (6 bases each). Germline-derived CDR1 and CDR2 are SGHTA and FQGNSA. V lost 2 bases and J 0 bases, leaving 12 bases between the germline ends. The CDR3 runs 16 residues. CDR3 amino acids: CASSLIGGASTDTQYF. CDR3 bases: TGTGCCAGCAGCTTAATCGGGGGCGCGAGCACAGATACGCAGTATTTT.

The chain recombines TRBV6-5 with TRBJ1-2; D ambiguous. Germline lookup yields CDR1 MNHEY and CDR2 SVGAGI. The CDR3 consists of 16 residues. V was shortened by 2 bases and J by 0 bases, with 13 bases between the two germline ends. The CDR3 protein is CASSYRGLGPNYGYTF. The CDR3 DNA is TGTGCCAGCAGTTACCGCGGGCTAGGGCCTAACTATGGCTACACCTTC.

This clone was found once. The V gene is TRBV11-3, the J gene TRBJ2-1; perhaps TRBD1 as D (6 bases). This CDR3 contains 15 residues. With 4 bases removed from V and 2 bases from J, the gap between germline ends came to 12 bases. Germline-derived CDR1 and CDR2 are SGHNT and YENEEA. CDR3: CASSSQGYAYNEQFF. The CDR3 DNA reads as TGTGCCAGCAGCTCTCAGGGGTATGCCTACAATGAGCAGTTCTTC.